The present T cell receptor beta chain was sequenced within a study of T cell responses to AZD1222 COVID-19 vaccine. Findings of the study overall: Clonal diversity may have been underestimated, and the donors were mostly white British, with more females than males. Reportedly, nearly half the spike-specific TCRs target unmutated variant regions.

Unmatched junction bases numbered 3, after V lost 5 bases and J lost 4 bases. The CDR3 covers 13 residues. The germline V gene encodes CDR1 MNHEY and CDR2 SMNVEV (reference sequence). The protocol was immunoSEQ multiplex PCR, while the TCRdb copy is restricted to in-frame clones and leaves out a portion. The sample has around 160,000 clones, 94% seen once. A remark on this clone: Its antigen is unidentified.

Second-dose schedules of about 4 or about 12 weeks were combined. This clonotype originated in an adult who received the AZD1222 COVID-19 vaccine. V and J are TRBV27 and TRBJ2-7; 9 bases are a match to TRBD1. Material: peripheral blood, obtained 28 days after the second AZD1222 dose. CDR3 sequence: CASSIQGAYEQYF. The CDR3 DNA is TGTGCCAGCAGTATACAGGGGGCGTACGAGCAGTACTTC.